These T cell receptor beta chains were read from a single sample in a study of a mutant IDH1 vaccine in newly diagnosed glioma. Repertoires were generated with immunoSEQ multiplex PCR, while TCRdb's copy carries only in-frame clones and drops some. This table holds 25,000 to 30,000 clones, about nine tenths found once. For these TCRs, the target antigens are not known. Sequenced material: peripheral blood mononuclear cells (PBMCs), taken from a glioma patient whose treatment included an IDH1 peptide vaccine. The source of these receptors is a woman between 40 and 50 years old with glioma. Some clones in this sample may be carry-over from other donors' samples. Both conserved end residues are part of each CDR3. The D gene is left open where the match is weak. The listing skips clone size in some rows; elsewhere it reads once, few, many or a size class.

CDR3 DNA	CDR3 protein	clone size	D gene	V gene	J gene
TGTGCCAGCAGCCAATCACGAGGGCAGGCCAGCAATCAGCCCCAGCATTTT	CASSQSRGQASNQPQHF	few	-	TRBV16	TRBJ1-5
TGTGCCAGTAGTAAAGACAGCTTACAAGAGACCCAGTACTTC	CASSKDSLQETQYF	-	-	TRBV19	TRBJ2-5
TGTGCCACCGTCGCCCCGTACGGGACAGGGGGTGAAGTCGAAGACACCATATATTTT	CATVAPYGTGGEVEDTIYF	-	TRBD1	TRBV28	TRBJ1-3
TGTGCCAGCAGCGACACGGGGACAGGGAGGTACGAGCAGTACTTC	CASSDTGTGRYEQYF	-	TRBD1	TRBV5-6	TRBJ2-7
TGTGCCAGCAGCGGGACAGGGGGCCCCAGGAACACTGAAGCTTTCTTT	CASSGTGGPRNTEAFF	-	TRBD1	TRBV7-2	TRBJ1-1
TGCGCCAGCAGCGATGGGGGACAGATTTATGGCTACACCTTC	CASSDGGQIYGYTF	-	TRBD1	TRBV4-1	TRBJ1-2
TGTGCCAGTAAATCATCGGCGGGAAGGGAGACCCAGTACTTC	CASKSSAGRETQYF	once	-	TRBV7-2	TRBJ2-5
TGTGCCAGCAGCCGGGGACAGGGCTACGAGCAGTACTTC	CASSRGQGYEQYF	-	TRBD1	TRBV11-3	TRBJ2-7
TGTGCCAGCAGCTTGGGGGTCCAAGAGACCCAGTACTTC	CASSLGVQETQYF	-	-	TRBV5-6	TRBJ2-5
TGTGCCAGCTCCCGCTCGACCAACCTCCCCTCCTACAATGAGCAGTTCTTC	CASSRSTNLPSYNEQFF	-	-	TRBV18	TRBJ2-1
TGTGCCAGCAGCTTAGTGTCCCACACTGAAGCTTTCTTT	CASSLVSHTEAFF	-	-	TRBV11-2	TRBJ1-1
TGTGCCAGCAGCCCAGACTTCTCTGGGGCCAACGTCCTGACTTTC	CASSPDFSGANVLTF	-	-	TRBV5-5	TRBJ2-6
TGTGCCAGCAGTCGAGGACTAGCGGGAGGCTACGAGCAGTACTTC	CASSRGLAGGYEQYF	-	TRBD2	TRBV6-5	TRBJ2-7
TGTGCCAGCAGCCAAGTCACCGGCCTGGGGGCTGGCTACACCTTC	CASSQVTGLGAGYTF	-	-	TRBV14	TRBJ1-2
TGTGCCAGTAGTGTTCGGGGGAGCACAGATACGCAGTATTTT	CASSVRGSTDTQYF	-	-	TRBV19	TRBJ2-3
TGTGCCAGCAGCTTCTTACAGGGTCCCTACGAGCAGTACTTC	CASSFLQGPYEQYF	-	-	TRBV7-2	TRBJ2-7
TGTGCCAGCAGCTTAGGGGGCAGCCAGACACCCCTCCACTTT	CASSLGGSQTPLHF	few	-	TRBV11-2	TRBJ1-6
TGTGCCAGCAGCCCCCCGGGGGGCCAGAGGGAGCAGTACTTC	CASSPPGGQREQYF	-	-	TRBV7-9	TRBJ2-5
TGTGCCAGCAGTTACTCGCTCCCAAACACAGATACGCAGTATTTT	CASSYSLPNTDTQYF	once	-	TRBV6-5	TRBJ2-3
TGTGCCAGCAGTGTCTTAGCCCAGGACACTGAAGCTTTCTTT	CASSVLAQDTEAFF	-	-	TRBV6-1	TRBJ1-1
TGTGCCAGCCGCCCGGGACAGGGTATCCCCACCGCCTCTGGAAACACCATATATTTT	CASRPGQGIPTASGNTIYF	few	TRBD1	TRBV28	TRBJ1-3
TGTGCCAGCAAAGAGACGGACGACTATGGCTACACCTTC	CASKETDDYGYTF	-	-	TRBV28	TRBJ1-2